The clone carrying this T cell receptor (beta chain) has only a few counts. The antigen is not known. The PCR was carried out with 60 Vbeta primers and 13 Jbeta primers. Using immunoSEQ multiplex PCR, the repertoire was profiled, and TCRdb retains in-frame clones only, with some absent. This sample has around 150,000 clones, with around 80% found just once. The CDR3 consists of 13 residues. V lost 8 bases to trimming and J lost 0 bases; unmatched junction nucleotides: 4. In germline, CDR1 is MNHEY, CDR2 SVGAGI. The sample is drawn from a study of cytomegalovirus exposure and HLA in healthy donors. Notes on the study in general: TRBV6-2, TRBV6-3 and some other V segments were unresolvable in 87-base-pair reads. TCR beta sequences numbering 15,000 to 20,000 were associated with HLA alleles at 0.05 false discovery rate in a later analysis.

The receptor's source is a man aged 25 to 40 in good health and CMV-seropositive. Sequences were obtained from PBMCs. The chain is built from TRBV6-5 and TRBJ2-7, with TRBD2 matching over 7 bases. In DNA, the CDR3 is TGTGCCAGCTGTTGCGGGAGCTCCTACGAGCAGTACTTC. It codes for CASCCGSSYEQYF.